Listed below are T cell receptor beta chains from one sample, sequenced in a study of T cell responses to AZD1222 COVID-19 vaccine. Here immunoSEQ multiplex PCR was the method, and the copy in TCRdb shows in-frame clones only, minus some. The table records about 210,000 clones, approximately 92% of them present only once. This material consisted of peripheral blood, taken on day 0 of AZD1222 vaccination. These receptor sequences come from an adult in good health. Each CDR3 is given with its conserved first and last residue. The order of the fields is V gene, J gene, D gene, CDR3 protein. The D gene is left open where the match is weak.

TRBV19	TRBJ1-6	NA	CASSIAGGEAQRSPLHF
TRBV19	TRBJ1-5	TRBD1	CASRKGQQERWQPQHF
TRBV11-3	TRBJ1-1	NA	CASSLDHGGVAFF
TRBV28	TRBJ2-1	NA	CASRTMSPGTEQFF
TRBV19	TRBJ1-2	NA	CASSGGGKGYTF
TRBV7-9	TRBJ1-4	NA	CASSFPSAGSEKLFF
TRBV19	TRBJ1-2	NA	CASSIATGYGGYTF
TRBV9	TRBJ2-2	TRBD2	CASSVEGLAKTGELFF
TRBV7-2	TRBJ2-7	TRBD1	CASSPSTGVYEQYF
TRBV7-9	TRBJ2-1	NA	CASSPGRSSYNEQFF
TRBV5-1	TRBJ1-4	NA	CASSPSMGEKLFF
TRBV19	TRBJ2-3	NA	CASSRNRDTQYF
TRBV5-1	TRBJ1-1	NA	CASSPMNGGTNEAFF
TRBV2	TRBJ1-5	NA	CASSKTGLSNQPQHF
TRBV5-1	TRBJ2-7	NA	CASSLQRTYEQYF
TRBV6-6	TRBJ1-2	NA	CASNKHPLGGYTF
TRBV5-1	TRBJ1-6	NA	CASSSVVNSPLHF
TRBV18	TRBJ1-4	TRBD1	CASSPWDSPNEKLFF
TRBV6-1	TRBJ2-5	NA	CASSDRRGAKTQYF
TRBV5-1	TRBJ2-5	TRBD1	CASSRNPGQGVGAQETQYF
TRBV3-1/TRBV3-2	TRBJ1-2	NA	CASSQVGGRTNYGYTF
TRBV27	TRBJ1-5	TRBD1	CASSSTQGGLNQPQHF
TRBV6-5	TRBJ1-4	NA	CASSPRAGTNEKLFF
TRBV5-8	TRBJ2-4	NA	CASRERQILAKNIQYF
TRBV3-1/TRBV3-2	TRBJ2-5	TRBD1	CASSSAGTGGEETQYF
TRBV19	TRBJ1-4	TRBD1	CASSMTGATNEKLFF
TRBV24-1	TRBJ1-2	NA	CATSDAPTNYGYTF
TRBV6-5	TRBJ2-2	NA	CATRSLANTGELFF
TRBV6-5	TRBJ2-3	TRBD1	CASRGQGTDTQYF
TRBV4-1	TRBJ2-1	NA	CASSQTIGNPNEQFF
TRBV6-6	TRBJ2-7	TRBD2	CASSYSAGGTYEQYF
TRBV29-1	TRBJ1-1	NA	CSVEGRLMNTEAFF
TRBV3-1/TRBV3-2	TRBJ2-7	NA	CASSQDRVGEQYF
TRBV11-2	TRBJ2-5	NA	CASSLRRVRETQYF
TRBV10-1	TRBJ1-1	NA	CASGGATSEAFF
TRBV21-1	TRBJ1-2	NA	CASSLNRRQGANYGYTF
TRBV4-1	TRBJ2-3	NA	CASSQAGPQRTDTQYF
TRBV7-9	TRBJ1-1	NA	CASTLLGLVGTEAFF
TRBV27	TRBJ1-1	NA	CASSFGQNTEAFF
TRBV7-9	TRBJ1-6	TRBD1	CASSSPNTGGDLRALHF
TRBV7-9	TRBJ1-1	NA	CASSLVENTEAFF
TRBV18	TRBJ2-3	TRBD2	CASSPPLAGADTQYF
TRBV11-2	TRBJ1-2	TRBD1	CASSLGPGQLTNYGYTF
TRBV6-5	TRBJ2-1	TRBD2	CASRERGLYNEQFF
TRBV14	TRBJ2-1	TRBD2	CASSQTGAGGLGSYNEQFF
TRBV7-3	TRBJ1-1	NA	CASSFDKATEAFF
TRBV4-3	TRBJ2-1	TRBD2	CASSQDSGGGGEQFF
TRBV11-2	TRBJ1-1	TRBD1	CAGQGVRNTEAFF
TRBV3-1/TRBV3-2	TRBJ1-5	NA	CASSQARGGRNQPQHF
TRBV19	TRBJ1-5	NA	CASSITGGNQPQHF
TRBV19	TRBJ2-2	TRBD1	CASKLPGTGLYTGELFF
TRBV27	TRBJ1-3	TRBD1	CASGQGGGNTIYF
TRBV3-1/TRBV3-2	TRBJ1-4	NA	CASSQVLSELFF
TRBV10-3	TRBJ1-5	TRBD1	CATQGGNQPQHF
TRBV9	TRBJ1-1	TRBD1	CASSPRTGVSYTEAFF
TRBV7-2	TRBJ1-4	TRBD1	CASSRDRAREKLFF
TRBV7-9	TRBJ2-5	NA	CASSLVGSQETQYF
TRBV27	TRBJ1-4	NA	CASRELGDEKLFF
TRBV28	TRBJ1-5	TRBD1	CASRTGNFRNQPQHF
TRBV2	TRBJ1-1	NA	CASTRDPDTEAFF